Below, 11 T cell receptor beta chains from the same sample are listed, as sequenced in a study of cytomegalovirus exposure and HLA in healthy donors. Primers: 60 Vbeta forward and 13 Jbeta reverse. Sequencing used immunoSEQ multiplex PCR; TCRdb keeps in-frame clones, though not all of them. Among 65,000 to 70,000 clones listed, 55% to 75% were seen once. Sequencing input: PBMCs. All receptors derive from a woman in her 30s in good health and CMV-seronegative.

CDR3 residues: CASSPLEETQYF. The DNA for the CDR3 is TGTGCCAGCAGCCCACTCGAGGAGACCCAGTACTTC. The rearrangement links TRBV7-7 to TRBJ2-5; D uncertain. V lost 5 bases, J lost 5 bases, and 9 bases lay in between. This CDR3 is built from 12 residues. Germline CDR1 is SSHAT and CDR2 is FNYEAQ (reference sequence).

The rearrangement uses TRBV9 and TRBJ1-2; no clear D. The CDR3 covers 12 residues. The V gene's germline CDR1 is SGDLS and CDR2 YYNGEE. V was shortened by 4 bases and J by 2 bases, with 6 bases between the two germline ends. The CDR3 region is CASSQENYGYTF. CDR3 coding DNA: TGTGCCAGCAGCCAGGAAAACTATGGCTACACCTTC.

J is TRBJ1-1 and V is TRBV6-1; 7 bases align to TRBD1. Per the germline V gene, CDR1 is MNHNS and CDR2 is SASEGT. The CDR3 has 14 residues. V lost 5 bases to trimming and J lost 2 bases; unmatched junction nucleotides: 5. This CDR3 is CASSLGGGNTEAFF. Written as DNA, the CDR3 is TGTGCCAGCAGTCTTGGAGGGGGCAACACTGAAGCTTTCTTT.

The chain couples TRBV10-3 to TRBJ2-1, with 8 bases that match TRBD2. The J segment lost 6 bases and the V segment lost 2 bases, leaving 9 bases of the junction unmatched. The germline gives CDR1 ENHRY, CDR2 SYGVKD. The CDR3 is 16 amino acids. CDR3 sequence: CAISELQRGGSNEQFF. CDR3 nucleotide sequence: TGTGCCATCAGTGAGCTTCAACGGGGGGGTAGCAATGAGCAGTTCTTC.

The chain joins TRBV5-6 to TRBJ2-3; D call uncertain. The V gene lost 0 bases and the J gene lost 0 bases, with 5 bases spanning the gap. The germline V gene encodes CDR1 SGHDT and CDR2 YYEEEE. The CDR3 runs to 14 residues. The CDR3 DNA is TGTGCCAGCAGCTTGGGGCAGAGCACAGATACGCAGTATTTT. Translating it yields CASSLGQSTDTQYF.

The chain carries TRBV18 and TRBJ1-2; 9 bases line up with TRBD1. V gave up 3 bases and J gave up 4 bases; unmatched junction bases: 3. Germline loops: CDR1 KGHSH, CDR2 LQKENI. The length of the CDR3 is 14 residues. In DNA, the CDR3 is TGTGCCAGCTCACCGGGACAGGGCTCCTATGGCTACACCTTC. As protein: CASSPGQGSYGYTF.

The chain carries TRBV27 and TRBJ1-2, with D perhaps matching TRBD1 (6 bases). V was cut by 6 bases and J by 0 bases, with 11 bases left in between. The CDR3 has 14 residues. Germline V gene sequence: CDR1 MNHEY, CDR2 SMNVEV (reference sequence). CDR3 bases: TGTGCCAGCAGAGGACAGCTCGCTAACTATGGCTACACCTTC. The encoded protein is CASRGQLANYGYTF.

The chain links TRBV7-9 to TRBJ1-2; 7 nucleotides match TRBD1. The CDR3 loop spans 13 amino acids. Germline V gene sequence: CDR1 SEHNR, CDR2 FQNEAQ (reference sequence). J lost 7 bases, V lost 0 bases, and 2 bases had no gene match. For the CDR3, the DNA is TGTGCCAGCAGCTTAGCTACAGGGGTTGGCTACACCTTC. Protein: CASSLATGVGYTF.

There are a few counts of this clone. The chain links TRBV5-4 to TRBJ1-1; D perhaps matches TRBD1 (5 bases). The CDR3 spans 16 residues. The germline V and J ends were trimmed by 2 bases and 1 base, with 15 bases remaining between them. The germline V gene has CDR1 SGHNT and CDR2 YYREEE (reference sequence). CDR3 bases: TGTGCCAGCAGCTTTGCCCATCAGACAGCGAACACTGAAGCTTTCTTT. It translates to CASSFAHQTANTEAFF.

This chain connects TRBV10-3 to TRBJ2-2; the match to TRBD2 covers 8 bases. V trimming: 10 bases; J trimming: 7 bases; junction bases outside the gene matches: 5. Per the germline V gene, CDR1 is ENHRY and CDR2 is SYGVKD. The CDR3 extends over 12 amino acids. The CDR3: CANGLAGGELFF. DNA of the CDR3: TGTGCCAACGGACTAGCCGGCGGGGAGCTGTTTTTT.

This clone was detected only a few times. This rearrangement joins TRBV5-1 to TRBJ2-2; perhaps TRBD2 as D (6 bases). CDR3 length equals 16 residues. Trimming stripped 4 bases from V and 0 bases from J, with 13 bases between. Germline CDR1 is SGHRS and CDR2 is YFSETQ. CDR3 bases: TGCGCCAGCAGCCCCGGAGGAGGGACGAACACCGGGGAGCTGTTTTTT. This sequence encodes CASSPGGGTNTGELFF.